A selection of T cell receptor beta chains follows, all from one sample in a study of blood T cell repertoires in COVID-19. Profiling relied on immunoSEQ multiplex PCR, and the TCRdb table lists in-frame clones only, not all of them. Found here are tens of thousands of clones, about nine tenths of them singletons; the top ten hold about 25%. The sample was peripheral blood. The receptors stem from a middle-aged man with active or convalescent COVID-19. Each CDR3 is given with its conserved first and last residue. D genes are given only for firm matches. Part of the rows lack a size; the others show once, few, many or a class for expanded clones.

J: TRBJ2-7; D: .; V: TRBV30; size: few; DNA: TGTGCCTGGAGTGCCCTTCCGGCCTACGAGCAGTACTTC; CDR3: CAWSALPAYEQYF
J: TRBJ2-3; D: .; V: TRBV10-3; size: .; DNA: TGTGCCATCGGCAGGGTCGACACAGATACGCAGTATTTT; CDR3: CAIGRVDTDTQYF
J: TRBJ1-2; D: .; V: TRBV21-1; size: .; DNA: TGTGCCAGCAGCATGGCGCGGGGGACCACTAACTATGGCTACACCTTC; CDR3: CASSMARGTTNYGYTF
J: TRBJ2-5; D: TRBD1; V: TRBV5-6; size: few; DNA: TGTGCCAGCAGCTTGTTAATGTTAGGGGGCATGGAGACCCAGTACTTC; CDR3: CASSLLMLGGMETQYF
J: TRBJ1-1; D: .; V: TRBV19; size: .; DNA: TGTGCCAGTAGTATGAGGAGGGAGACTGAAGCTTTCTTT; CDR3: CASSMRRETEAFF
J: TRBJ2-7; D: .; V: TRBV7-8; size: .; DNA: TGTGCCAGCAGCGGGAAATCAGGGTTCCCCTACGAGCAGTACTTC; CDR3: CASSGKSGFPYEQYF
J: TRBJ2-7; D: .; V: TRBV28; size: .; DNA: TGTGCCAGCAGATATGGGACAAACGAGCAGTACTTC; CDR3: CASRYGTNEQYF
J: TRBJ2-3; D: .; V: TRBV5-1; size: .; DNA: TGCGCCAGCAGCTTACAGGGCAGTAGCACAGATACGCAGTATTTT; CDR3: CASSLQGSSTDTQYF
J: TRBJ2-4; D: .; V: TRBV5-4; size: .; DNA: TGTGCCAGCAGCCAAAATTCGGGAAACATTCAGTACTTC; CDR3: CASSQNSGNIQYF
J: TRBJ2-3; D: .; V: TRBV10-1; size: once; DNA: TGCGCCAGCAGTGATTTTAGACGGGGCGCGCGGGGAGATACGCAGTATTTT; CDR3: CASSDFRRGARGDTQYF
J: TRBJ2-1; D: .; V: TRBV6-5; size: .; DNA: TGTGCCAGCAGTTACGCCAACCGGGGAGGTAATGAGCAGTTCTTC; CDR3: CASSYANRGGNEQFF
J: TRBJ2-5; D: .; V: TRBV6-5; size: .; DNA: TGTGCCAGCACCAGACAGTCACGCCAAGAGACCCAGTACTTC; CDR3: CASTRQSRQETQYF
J: TRBJ2-7; D: .; V: TRBV10-3; size: few; DNA: TGTGCCATCAGTGTTTCGGGTGCGGACTACGAGCAGTACTTC; CDR3: CAISVSGADYEQYF
J: TRBJ2-1; D: TRBD2; V: TRBV30; size: once; DNA: TGTGCCTGGAGCGCCTTACTCGGGGGGGGCCGGGGGATCAATGAGCAGTTCTTC; CDR3: CAWSALLGGGRGINEQFF
J: TRBJ2-3; D: TRBD1; V: TRBV15; size: .; DNA: TGTGCCACCAGCAGAGATCTAGACAGGGCCCTCACAGATACGCAGTATTTT; CDR3: CATSRDLDRALTDTQYF
J: TRBJ1-1; D: .; V: TRBV6-6; size: .; DNA: TGTGTTACGGGGATGAACACTGAAGCTTTCTTT; CDR3: CVTGMNTEAFF